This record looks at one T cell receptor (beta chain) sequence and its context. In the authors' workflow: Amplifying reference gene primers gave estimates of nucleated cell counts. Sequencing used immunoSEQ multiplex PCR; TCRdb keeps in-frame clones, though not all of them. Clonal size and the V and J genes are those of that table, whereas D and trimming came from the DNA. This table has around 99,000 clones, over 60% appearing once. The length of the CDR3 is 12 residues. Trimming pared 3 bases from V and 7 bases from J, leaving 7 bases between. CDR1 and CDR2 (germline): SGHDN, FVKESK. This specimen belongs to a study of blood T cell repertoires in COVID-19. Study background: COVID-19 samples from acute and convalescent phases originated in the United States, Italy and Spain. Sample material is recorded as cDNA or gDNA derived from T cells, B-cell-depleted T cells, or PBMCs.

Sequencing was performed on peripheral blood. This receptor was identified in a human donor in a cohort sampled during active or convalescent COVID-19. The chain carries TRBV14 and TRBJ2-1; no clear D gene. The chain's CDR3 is CASSHDWNEQFF. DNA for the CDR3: TGTGCCAGCAGCCATGACTGGAATGAGCAGTTCTTC. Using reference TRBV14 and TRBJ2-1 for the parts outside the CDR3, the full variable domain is EAGVTQFPSHSVIEKGQTVTLRCDPISGHDNLYWYRRVMGKEIKFLLHFVKESKQDESGMPNNRFLAERTGGTYSTLKVQPAELEDSGVYFCASSHDWNEQFFGPGTRLTVL.